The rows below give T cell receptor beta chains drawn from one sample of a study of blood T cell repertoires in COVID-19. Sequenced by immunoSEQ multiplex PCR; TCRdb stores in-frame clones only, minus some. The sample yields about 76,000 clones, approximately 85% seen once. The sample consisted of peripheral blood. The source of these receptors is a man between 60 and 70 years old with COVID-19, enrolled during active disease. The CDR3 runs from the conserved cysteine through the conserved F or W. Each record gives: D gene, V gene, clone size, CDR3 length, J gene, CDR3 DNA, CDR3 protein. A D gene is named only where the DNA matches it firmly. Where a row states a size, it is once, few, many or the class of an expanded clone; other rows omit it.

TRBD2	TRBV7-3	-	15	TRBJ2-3	TGTGCCAGCAGCATTAGCGGGGGTGTTTCAGATACGCAGTATTTT	CASSISGGVSDTQYF
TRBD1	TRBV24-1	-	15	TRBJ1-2	TGTGCCACCAGCCCACCGGGACAGGGGAACTATGGCTACACCTTC	CATSPPGQGNYGYTF
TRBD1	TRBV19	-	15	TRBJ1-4	TGTGCCAGTAGTATCGGGGGGACAGGGGTGGCAAAACTGTTTTTT	CASSIGGTGVAKLFF
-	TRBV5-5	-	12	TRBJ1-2	TGTGCCAGCAGCCAGACACTGTATGGCTACACCTTC	CASSQTLYGYTF
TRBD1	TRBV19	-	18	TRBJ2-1	TGTGCCAGTAGTTTATACCCCGGCAGGGGGTCGTCCTACAATGAGCAGTTCTTC	CASSLYPGRGSSYNEQFF
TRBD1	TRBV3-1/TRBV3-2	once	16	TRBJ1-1	TGTGCCAGCATCAACGGCCAGGGGGGCCGGAACACTGAAGCTTTCTTT	CASINGQGGRNTEAFF
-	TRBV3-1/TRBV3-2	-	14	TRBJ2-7	TGTGCCAGCAGCCAATTGCGACACGAGGGCGAGCAGTACTTC	CASSQLRHEGEQYF
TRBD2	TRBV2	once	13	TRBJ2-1	TGTGCCACCCGAGCGGGACGTGACAATGAGCAGTTCTTC	CATRAGRDNEQFF
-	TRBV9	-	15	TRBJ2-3	TGTGCCAGCAGCGTAGGCGGGATAGGCACAGATACGCAGTATTTT	CASSVGGIGTDTQYF
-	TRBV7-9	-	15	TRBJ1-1	TGTGCCAGCACCCCTACAACCCACGGAGTAACTGAAGCTTTCTTT	CASTPTTHGVTEAFF
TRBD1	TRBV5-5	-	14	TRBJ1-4	TGTGCCAGCAGCTATACAGGGGGCTTTGAAAAACTGTTTTTT	CASSYTGGFEKLFF
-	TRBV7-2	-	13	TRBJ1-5	TGTGCCAGCAGCCAACAGCGGAGGGAGCCCCAGCATTTT	CASSQQRREPQHF
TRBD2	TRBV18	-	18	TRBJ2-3	TGTGCCAGCTCGCCCTACGCCCAACTAGCGGGGGGGTCGGATACGCAGTATTTT	CASSPYAQLAGGSDTQYF
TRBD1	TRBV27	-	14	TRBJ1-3	TGTGCCAGCAGTTTCGTCGACAGGGCAAACACCATATATTTT	CASSFVDRANTIYF
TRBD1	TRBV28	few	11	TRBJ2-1	TGTGCCAGCAGTTTGCGACAGGGCACCTTCTTC	CASSLRQGTFF
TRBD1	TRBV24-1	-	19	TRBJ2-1	TGTGCCACCAGTGATTCGAGGGACACAGGGGTGGGGGTGAACAATGAGCAGTTCTTC	CATSDSRDTGVGVNNEQFF
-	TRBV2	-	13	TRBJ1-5	TGTGCCAGCAGTGATGGAGGGAATCAGCCCCAGCATTTT	CASSDGGNQPQHF
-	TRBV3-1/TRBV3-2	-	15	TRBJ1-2	TGTGCCAGCAGCCAAGATGGGGGGGGTTACTATGGCTACACCTTC	CASSQDGGGYYGYTF
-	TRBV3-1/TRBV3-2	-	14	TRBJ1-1	TGTGCCAGCAGCCAAGATCCAGGCGCCCATGAAGCTTTCTTT	CASSQDPGAHEAFF
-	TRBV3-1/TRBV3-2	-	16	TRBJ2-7	TGTGCCAGCAGCCTATCCTCCCATCACAGGGACTACGAGCAGTACTTC	CASSLSSHHRDYEQYF
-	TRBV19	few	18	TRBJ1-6	TGTGCCAGTAGTCGATCCGTAATAGGACAGCGTATTAATTCACCCCTCCACTTT	CASSRSVIGQRINSPLHF
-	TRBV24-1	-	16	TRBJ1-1	TGTGCCACCAGTGAGGAAACAGGCTTGGGAAACACTGAAGCTTTCTTT	CATSEETGLGNTEAFF
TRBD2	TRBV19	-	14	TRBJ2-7	TGTGCCAGTAGTTTGACTAGCGGGAGTATCGAGCAGTACTTC	CASSLTSGSIEQYF
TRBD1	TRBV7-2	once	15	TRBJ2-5	TGTGCCAGCAGCCCTCAGACAGGGGAGGCACAGACCCAGTACTTC	CASSPQTGEAQTQYF
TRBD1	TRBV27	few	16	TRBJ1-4	TGTGCCAGCAGAGCATTCCCGGACAGGGTTAATGAAAAACTGTTTTTT	CASRAFPDRVNEKLFF
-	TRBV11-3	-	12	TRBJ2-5	TGTGCCAGCAGCTACCTACAGGGCATCCAGTACTTC	CASSYLQGIQYF
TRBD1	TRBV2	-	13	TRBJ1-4	TGTGCCAGCAGAGAACAGGGGGCTGAAAAACTGTTTTTT	CASREQGAEKLFF
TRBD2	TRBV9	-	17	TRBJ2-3	TGTGCCAGCAGCGTAGTGCCTAGCGGGAGTGGCGCAGATACGCAGTATTTT	CASSVVPSGSGADTQYF
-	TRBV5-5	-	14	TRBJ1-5	TGTGCCAGCAGCTCGGTGCAAATAAATCAGCCCCAGCATTTT	CASSSVQINQPQHF
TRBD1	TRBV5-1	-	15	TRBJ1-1	TGCGCCAGCAGCTTGCCTTTTACAGGGGGAACTGAAGCTTTCTTT	CASSLPFTGGTEAFF
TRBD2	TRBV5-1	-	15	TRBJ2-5	TGCGCCAGCAGCTTGGAAGCGGGGGTACAAGAGACCCAGTACTTC	CASSLEAGVQETQYF
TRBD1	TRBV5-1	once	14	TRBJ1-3	TGCGCCAGCAGCCCAGACAGGGTTGGAAACACCATATATTTT	CASSPDRVGNTIYF
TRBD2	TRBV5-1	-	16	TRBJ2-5	TGCGCCAGCAGCTTGGGAGAGCGGGGGGGCCTAGAGACCCAGTACTTC	CASSLGERGGLETQYF
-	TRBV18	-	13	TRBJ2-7	TGTGCCAGCTCATCCGGGACTGTCTACGAGCAGTACTTC	CASSSGTVYEQYF
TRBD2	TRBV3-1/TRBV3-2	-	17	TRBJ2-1	TGTGCCAGCAGCCAAGCAAGGGCGGGGGAGGATTACAATGAGCAGTTCTTC	CASSQARAGEDYNEQFF
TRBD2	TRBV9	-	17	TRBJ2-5	TGTGCCAGCAGCGTGGCTAGCGGGGGGGCCCGGGAGGAGACCCAGTACTTC	CASSVASGGAREETQYF
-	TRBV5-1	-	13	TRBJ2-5	TGCGCCAGCAGCCGCTCGCGGGGCGAGACCCAGTACTTC	CASSRSRGETQYF
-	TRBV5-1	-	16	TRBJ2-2	TGCGCCAGCAGCTTGGCCTCGAACAGAAGGTCCGGGGAGCTGTTTTTT	CASSLASNRRSGELFF
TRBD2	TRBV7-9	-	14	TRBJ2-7	TGTGCCAGCAGCTTCACTAGCGAATCCAACGAGCAGTACTTC	CASSFTSESNEQYF
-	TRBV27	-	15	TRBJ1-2	TGTGCCAGCAGTTTAAACAGACCTCCTGGCTATGGCTACACCTTC	CASSLNRPPGYGYTF
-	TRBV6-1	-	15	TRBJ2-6	TGTGCCAGCAGTGAACAGGGAACTGGGGCCAACGTCCTGACTTTC	CASSEQGTGANVLTF
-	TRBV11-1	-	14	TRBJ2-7	TGTGCCAGCAGCCGTGCCGGGAACTCCTACGAGCAGTACTTC	CASSRAGNSYEQYF